Listed below are T cell receptor beta chains from one sample, sequenced in a study of blood T cell repertoires in COVID-19. Here immunoSEQ multiplex PCR was the method, and the copy in TCRdb shows in-frame clones only, minus some. The repertoire holds about 120,000 clones, with around 85% as singletons. Material for sequencing was peripheral blood. These receptors all come from a woman in her sixties or seventies with COVID-19, enrolled during active disease. The conserved cysteine and the conserved F or W are not part of the CDR3 here.

J gene | V gene | CDR3 protein
TRBJ1-1 | TRBV2 | ASRSTSGRLGPLEG
TRBJ2-7 | TRBV5-5 | ASSLPGLAGLQQY
TRBJ2-3 | TRBV9 | ASSVLGLAPTDTQY
TRBJ2-7 | TRBV18 | ASSPGAGVTYEQY
TRBJ1-2 | TRBV11-2 | ASSPGGMIGSVYGYT
TRBJ2-1 | TRBV2 | ASSEQRSSYNEQF
TRBJ1-6 | TRBV19 | ASSIGSGFNSPLH
TRBJ1-5 | TRBV19 | ASSIGQAFNQPQH
TRBJ1-2 | TRBV19 | ASSIRRAAHNYGYT
TRBJ1-2 | TRBV7-9 | ASSFSPDRGLGYT
TRBJ1-2 | TRBV5-4 | ASSLAGTETYGYT
TRBJ2-1 | TRBV19 | ASSIGLSNNEQF
TRBJ2-7 | TRBV5-6 | ASSLQRLLPLNEQY
TRBJ1-1 | TRBV28 | ASSFSTQGNPF
TRBJ2-1 | TRBV7-2 | ASSAQGAGPYNEQF
TRBJ1-5 | TRBV18 | ASSLTGFEQPQH
TRBJ2-7 | TRBV7-3 | ASSLGLAGGDEQY
TRBJ1-2 | TRBV25-1 | ASTSAGGGGSSGYT
TRBJ1-2 | TRBV28 | ASNVAGNYGYT
TRBJ1-2 | TRBV6-5 | ASSLFGTGLYGYT
TRBJ2-7 | TRBV2 | ASSAGLAGPYEQY
TRBJ1-2 | TRBV7-2 | ASSPRTGWDYGYT
TRBJ2-1 | TRBV6-5 | ASSTGGALSNEQF
TRBJ2-1 | TRBV7-2 | ASSLGPGGPYNEQF
TRBJ2-5 | TRBV5-1 | ASSLVAGVQETQY
TRBJ1-4 | TRBV7-9 | ASSLAGSGRDNNEKLF
TRBJ1-5 | TRBV3-1/TRBV3-2 | ASSQDRDRDGQPQH
TRBJ1-1 | TRBV6-5 | ASSFQGPDTEAF
TRBJ1-5 | TRBV4-3 | ASSQGYAGASNQPQH
TRBJ2-3 | TRBV7-3 | ASSKTRQGAGTQY
TRBJ1-6 | TRBV10-1 | ASSDQNSPLH
TRBJ2-5 | TRBV4-1 | ASSRQRIAETQY
TRBJ1-4 | TRBV5-1 | ASSLVGQGGSATNEKLF
TRBJ2-3 | TRBV30 | AWSVRLAGSTDTQY
TRBJ2-2 | TRBV20-1 | SASLAGENTGELF
TRBJ1-4 | TRBV7-9 | ASSLDRSNEKLF
TRBJ2-5 | TRBV5-1 | ASRLVRGTFTLGQETQY